Listed here are 4 T cell receptor beta chains from one sample, sequenced in a study of radiation and T cells in renal cell carcinoma. Time point in this sample: blood 2 weeks post-SBRT. The treatment is: 15 Gy SBRT to primary tumor, nephrectomy 4 weeks later. Repertoires were generated with immunoSEQ multiplex PCR, while TCRdb's copy carries only in-frame clones and drops some. This sample has some 50,000 clones, with 80% found just once. Sequencing used blood, obtained from a patient whose treatment included radiotherapy and nephrectomy. These receptor sequences come from a woman aged 70-85 years with renal cell carcinoma.

The chain recombines TRBV6-5 with TRBJ1-1; unclear D gene. Trimming took 4 bases from V and 8 from J, leaving 17 bases between them. This CDR3 is 14 amino acids long. CDR1 and CDR2 (germline): MNHEY, SVGAGI. Here the CDR3 DNA reads TGTGCCAGCAGTTCGACGAATATCGACCAAGAAGCTTTCTTT. It yields the protein CASSSTNIDQEAFF.

The sample holds a few counts of this clone. The V and J genes are TRBV5-6 and TRBJ2-3; tentatively, D is TRBD1 or TRBD2 (5 bases each). The length of the CDR3 is 14 residues. Germline CDR1 is SGHDT and CDR2 is YYEEEE. Trimming took 4 bases from V and 6 from J, leaving 15 bases between them. CDR3 nucleotides: TGTGCCAGCAGCCAACCGCTAGAGGGGGATACGCAGTATTTT. Protein sequence: CASSQPLEGDTQYF.

In its sample, this clone was seen once. The chain has TRBV7-2 and TRBJ2-5; no firm D call. The V and J ends lost 3 bases and 7 bases respectively, with 12 bases between them. The CDR3 has 13 residues. CDR1 is SGHTA and CDR2 is FQGNSA in the germline V gene. The CDR3 is CASSFPLSGTQYF. As DNA, the CDR3 is TGTGCCAGCAGCTTCCCTCTCTCCGGGACCCAGTACTTC.

The V call is TRBV2, the J call TRBJ2-1, with 10 bases fitting TRBD2. Trimming removed 8 bases from V and 3 bases from J; junction bases left unmatched: 7. CDR1 SNHLY and CDR2 FYNNEI come from the germline V gene. The CDR3 has 15 amino acids. The CDR3 is CASGDSGGYYNEQFF. Written as DNA, the CDR3 is TGTGCCAGCGGAGATAGCGGGGGGTACTACAATGAGCAGTTCTTC. The whole variable domain, filled in from reference TRBV2 and TRBJ2-1, reads EPEVTQTPSHQVTQMGQEVILRCVPISNHLYFYWYRQILGQKVEFLVSFYNNEISEKSEIFDDQFSVERPDGSNFTLKIRSTKLEDSAMYFCASGDSGGYYNEQFFGPGTRLTVL.